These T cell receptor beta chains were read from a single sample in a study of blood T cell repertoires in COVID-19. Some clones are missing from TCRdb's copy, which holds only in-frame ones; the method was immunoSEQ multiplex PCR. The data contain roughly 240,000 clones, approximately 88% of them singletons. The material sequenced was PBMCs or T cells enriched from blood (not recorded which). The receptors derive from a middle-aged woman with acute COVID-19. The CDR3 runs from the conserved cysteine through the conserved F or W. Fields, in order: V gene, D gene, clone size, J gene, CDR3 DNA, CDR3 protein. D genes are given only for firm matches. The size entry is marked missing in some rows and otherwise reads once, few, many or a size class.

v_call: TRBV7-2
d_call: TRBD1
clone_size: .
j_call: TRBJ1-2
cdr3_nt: TGTGCCAGCAGCTTAGACAGGGGTTCAAAAGGCTACACCTTC
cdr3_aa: CASSLDRGSKGYTF

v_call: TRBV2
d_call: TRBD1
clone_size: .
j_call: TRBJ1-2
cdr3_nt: TGTGCCAGCAGTGAGGACAGGGGGGGGTATGGCTACACCTTC
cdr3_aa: CASSEDRGGYGYTF

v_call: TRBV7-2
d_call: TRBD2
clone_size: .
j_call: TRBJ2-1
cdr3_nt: TGTGCCAGCAGCTTAGTCGCAGGGAGGGTAAATGAGCAGTTCTTC
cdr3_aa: CASSLVAGRVNEQFF

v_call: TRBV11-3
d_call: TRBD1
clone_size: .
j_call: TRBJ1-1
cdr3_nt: TGTGCCAGCAGCTTAGACGGCCCCGGGACAGGGGGCATCAACACTGAAGCTTTCTTT
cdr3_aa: CASSLDGPGTGGINTEAFF

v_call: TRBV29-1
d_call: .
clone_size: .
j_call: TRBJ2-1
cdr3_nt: TGCAGCGTTGAACCCAGGCTTCGGAATTACAATGAGCAGTTCTTC
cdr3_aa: CSVEPRLRNYNEQFF

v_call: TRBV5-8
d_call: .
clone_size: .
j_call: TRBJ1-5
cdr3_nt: TGTGCCAGCAGCTTGTTACGCGGCAGCCTGAATCAGCCCCAGCATTTT
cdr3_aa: CASSLLRGSLNQPQHF

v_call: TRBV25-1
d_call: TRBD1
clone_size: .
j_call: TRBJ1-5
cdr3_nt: TGTGCCAGCAGTCCGGGACCGGGACAGGGTTTCCAGCCCCAGCATTTT
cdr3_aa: CASSPGPGQGFQPQHF

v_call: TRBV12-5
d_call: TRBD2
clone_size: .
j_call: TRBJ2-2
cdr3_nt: TGTGCTAGTGGTTTGCCGCTTTTGGGACTAGCGGGAAACACCGGGGAGCTGTTTTTT
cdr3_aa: CASGLPLLGLAGNTGELFF

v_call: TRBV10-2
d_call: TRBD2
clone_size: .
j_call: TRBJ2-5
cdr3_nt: TGCGCCAGCAGTGAGACGAGACTAGCGGGAGCGCACTTC
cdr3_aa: CASSETRLAGAHF

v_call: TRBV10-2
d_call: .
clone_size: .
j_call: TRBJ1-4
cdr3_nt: TGCGCCAGCAGTGACGGGAAAAGTAATGAAAAACTGTTTTTT
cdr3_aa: CASSDGKSNEKLFF

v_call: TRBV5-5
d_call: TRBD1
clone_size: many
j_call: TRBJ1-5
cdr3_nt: TGTGCCAGCAGCCAAACAGGGGATCACTATCAGCCCCAGCATTTT
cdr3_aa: CASSQTGDHYQPQHF

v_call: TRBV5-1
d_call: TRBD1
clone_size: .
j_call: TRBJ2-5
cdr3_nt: TGCGCCAGCAGCTTGGCCGGGACAGGGGGGCAAGAGACCCAGTACTTC
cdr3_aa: CASSLAGTGGQETQYF

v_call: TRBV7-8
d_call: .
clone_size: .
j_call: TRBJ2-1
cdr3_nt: TGTGCCAGCAGCTTTTCGGCTAGTTTGGGTGAGCAGTTCTTC
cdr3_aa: CASSFSASLGEQFF

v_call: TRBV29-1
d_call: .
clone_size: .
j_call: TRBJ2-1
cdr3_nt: TGCAGCGTAAAACGACTAGAGATAGATTACAATGAGCAGTTCTTC
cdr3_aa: CSVKRLEIDYNEQFF